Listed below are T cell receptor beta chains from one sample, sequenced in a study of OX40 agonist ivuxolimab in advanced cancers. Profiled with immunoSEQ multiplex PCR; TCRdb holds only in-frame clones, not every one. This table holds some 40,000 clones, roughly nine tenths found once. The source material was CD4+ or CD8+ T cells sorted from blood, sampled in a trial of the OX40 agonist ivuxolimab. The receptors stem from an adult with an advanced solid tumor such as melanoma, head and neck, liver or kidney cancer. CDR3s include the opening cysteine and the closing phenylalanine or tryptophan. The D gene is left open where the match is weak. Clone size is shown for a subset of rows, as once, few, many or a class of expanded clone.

CDR3 protein: CASSPFGQRETGADTQYF; CDR3 DNA: TGTGCCAGCAGCCCCTTTGGCCAGCGGGAGACGGGAGCAGATACGCAGTATTTT; D gene: TRBD2; clone size: .; J gene: TRBJ2-3; V gene: TRBV7-6
CDR3 protein: CASSLLRPSGPLPRETQYF; CDR3 DNA: TGTGCCAGCAGCCTCCTAAGACCTAGCGGGCCTCTCCCCCGGGAGACCCAGTACTTC; D gene: TRBD2; clone size: once; J gene: TRBJ2-5; V gene: TRBV7-2
CDR3 protein: CASSTAYEQYF; CDR3 DNA: TGTGCCAGCAGCACCGCCTACGAGCAGTACTTC; D gene: .; clone size: once; J gene: TRBJ2-7; V gene: TRBV11-2
CDR3 protein: CASSTYRGGGYYEQYF; CDR3 DNA: TGTGCCAGCAGCACCTACAGGGGGGGAGGTTACTACGAGCAGTACTTC; D gene: .; clone size: .; J gene: TRBJ2-7; V gene: TRBV21-1
CDR3 protein: CASSPTQGTEAFF; CDR3 DNA: TGTGCCAGTAGTCCCACACAGGGAACGGAAGCTTTCTTT; D gene: .; clone size: .; J gene: TRBJ1-1; V gene: TRBV19
CDR3 protein: CAWSGDRWNEKLFF; CDR3 DNA: TGTGCCTGGAGTGGGGACAGGTGGAATGAAAAACTGTTTTTT; D gene: TRBD1; clone size: .; J gene: TRBJ1-4; V gene: TRBV30
CDR3 protein: CASSPKDSSYNEQFF; CDR3 DNA: TGTGCCAGCAGCCCTAAGGACAGCTCCTACAATGAGCAGTTCTTC; D gene: .; clone size: .; J gene: TRBJ2-1; V gene: TRBV7-6
CDR3 protein: CASNQGNYNEQFF; CDR3 DNA: TGTGCCAGCAACCAGGGAAACTACAATGAGCAGTTCTTC; D gene: .; clone size: .; J gene: TRBJ2-1; V gene: TRBV11-1
CDR3 protein: CASSLSGVPNEKLFF; CDR3 DNA: TGTGCCAGCAGTTTATCTGGGGTACCTAATGAAAAACTGTTTTTT; D gene: .; clone size: .; J gene: TRBJ1-4; V gene: TRBV28
CDR3 protein: CASSLTGSGANVLTF; CDR3 DNA: TGTGCCAGCAGTCTTACAGGCTCTGGGGCCAACGTCCTGACTTTC; D gene: .; clone size: .; J gene: TRBJ2-6; V gene: TRBV6-5
CDR3 protein: CASSPRTGGPEKLFF; CDR3 DNA: TGTGCCAGCAGCCCACGGACAGGGGGCCCTGAAAAACTGTTTTTT; D gene: TRBD1; clone size: .; J gene: TRBJ1-4; V gene: TRBV7-9
CDR3 protein: CASSPSPGGSEQFF; CDR3 DNA: TGTGCCAGCAGCCCATCTCCGGGAGGAAGTGAGCAGTTCTTC; D gene: TRBD2; clone size: .; J gene: TRBJ2-1; V gene: TRBV7-9
CDR3 protein: CASSPRGWGNTEAFF; CDR3 DNA: TGTGCCAGCAGCCCCAGGGGGTGGGGGAACACTGAAGCTTTCTTT; D gene: TRBD1; clone size: .; J gene: TRBJ1-1; V gene: TRBV7-6
CDR3 protein: CASSDVFSETGGTDTQYF; CDR3 DNA: TGTGCCAGCAGTGACGTGTTCTCAGAGACAGGGGGCACAGATACGCAGTATTTT; D gene: TRBD1; clone size: once; J gene: TRBJ2-3; V gene: TRBV2
CDR3 protein: CASSLPIQGAEANVLTF; CDR3 DNA: TGTGCCAGCAGCCTGCCGATCCAGGGGGCGGAGGCCAACGTCCTGACTTTC; D gene: TRBD1; clone size: .; J gene: TRBJ2-6; V gene: TRBV7-9
CDR3 protein: CASSQDGRGSGQPQHF; CDR3 DNA: TGCGCCAGCAGCCAAGATGGTAGAGGGAGTGGTCAGCCCCAGCATTTT; D gene: .; clone size: .; J gene: TRBJ1-5; V gene: TRBV4-1
CDR3 protein: CASSPPSFGDSYEQYF; CDR3 DNA: TGTGCCAGCAGTCCCCCCTCCTTCGGGGATTCCTACGAGCAGTACTTC; D gene: .; clone size: .; J gene: TRBJ2-7; V gene: TRBV2
CDR3 protein: CASSEGGHARGNYGYTF; CDR3 DNA: TGTGCCAGCAGTGAGGGGGGACATGCGAGAGGGAACTATGGCTACACCTTC; D gene: .; clone size: .; J gene: TRBJ1-2; V gene: TRBV6-1
CDR3 protein: CSVRISPNSEKLFF; CDR3 DNA: TGCAGCGTTAGAATATCCCCCAACAGTGAAAAACTGTTTTTT; D gene: .; clone size: .; J gene: TRBJ1-4; V gene: TRBV29-1
CDR3 protein: CASSRGTGSYEQYF; CDR3 DNA: TGTGCCAGCAGTAGAGGGACAGGATCCTACGAGCAGTACTTC; D gene: TRBD1; clone size: once; J gene: TRBJ2-7; V gene: TRBV27
CDR3 protein: CASSLVRERAGRPDTQYF; CDR3 DNA: TGTGCCAGCAGTTTGGTAAGAGAGCGGGCGGGCCGTCCAGATACGCAGTATTTT; D gene: .; clone size: .; J gene: TRBJ2-3; V gene: TRBV27
CDR3 protein: CASSAAETGPYSNQPQHF; CDR3 DNA: TGTGCCAGCAGCGCCGCTGAGACAGGGCCATATAGCAATCAGCCCCAGCATTTT; D gene: TRBD1; clone size: .; J gene: TRBJ1-5; V gene: TRBV5-6
CDR3 protein: CASSQRPGQAITDTQYF; CDR3 DNA: TGTGCCAGCAGCCAGCGACCGGGACAGGCGATCACAGATACGCAGTATTTT; D gene: TRBD1; clone size: .; J gene: TRBJ2-3; V gene: TRBV4-2
CDR3 protein: CASSQPPGLAGSDTQYF; CDR3 DNA: TGCGCCAGCAGCCAACCCCCGGGACTAGCGGGATCAGATACGCAGTATTTT; D gene: TRBD2; clone size: .; J gene: TRBJ2-3; V gene: TRBV4-3
CDR3 protein: CASSLRPFYNEQFF; CDR3 DNA: TGTGCCAGCAGCCTAAGGCCGTTCTACAATGAGCAGTTCTTC; D gene: .; clone size: .; J gene: TRBJ2-1; V gene: TRBV5-8
CDR3 protein: CASRRTGGNYGYTF; CDR3 DNA: TGTGCCAGCAGGAGGACAGGGGGTAACTATGGCTACACCTTC; D gene: TRBD1; clone size: .; J gene: TRBJ1-2; V gene: TRBV9
CDR3 protein: CASNSLGLAGQTEQFF; CDR3 DNA: TGTGCCAGCAACTCGTTGGGACTAGCGGGACAAACTGAGCAGTTCTTC; D gene: TRBD2; clone size: .; J gene: TRBJ2-1; V gene: TRBV2
CDR3 protein: CASSQGLPRTDTQYF; CDR3 DNA: TGTGCCAGCAGTCAGGGACTCCCTCGAACAGATACGCAGTATTTT; D gene: .; clone size: .; J gene: TRBJ2-3; V gene: TRBV28
CDR3 protein: CAWSYRENEQFF; CDR3 DNA: TGTGCCTGGAGTTACAGGGAGAATGAGCAGTTCTTC; D gene: .; clone size: .; J gene: TRBJ2-1; V gene: TRBV30
CDR3 protein: CASSQESGAIGETQYF; CDR3 DNA: TGTGCCAGCAGCCAAGAATCGGGGGCCATTGGAGAGACCCAGTACTTC; D gene: .; clone size: once; J gene: TRBJ2-5; V gene: TRBV4-2
CDR3 protein: CASSQVRRYEQFF; CDR3 DNA: TGTGCCAGCAGCCAAGTCCGCCGGTATGAGCAGTTCTTC; D gene: .; clone size: .; J gene: TRBJ2-1; V gene: TRBV14
CDR3 protein: CASSGDREPMNTEAFF; CDR3 DNA: TGCGCCAGCAGTGGGGACAGGGAACCCATGAACACTGAAGCTTTCTTT; D gene: TRBD1; clone size: .; J gene: TRBJ1-1; V gene: TRBV10-1
CDR3 protein: CASSQRRASGSYNEQFF; CDR3 DNA: TGCGCCAGCAGCCAACGTAGAGCTAGCGGCTCCTACAATGAGCAGTTCTTC; D gene: TRBD2; clone size: .; J gene: TRBJ2-1; V gene: TRBV4-3
CDR3 protein: CASSRDSVYEQYF; CDR3 DNA: TGTGCCAGCAGCCGGGACTCCGTATACGAGCAGTACTTC; D gene: .; clone size: .; J gene: TRBJ2-7; V gene: TRBV7-9
CDR3 protein: CSVDGFLGRVGEYQETQYF; CDR3 DNA: TGCAGCGTTGACGGATTTCTAGGACGAGTGGGGGAGTACCAAGAGACCCAGTACTTC; D gene: .; clone size: .; J gene: TRBJ2-5; V gene: TRBV29-1
CDR3 protein: CASEVGTGNQPQHF; CDR3 DNA: TGTGCCAGCGAGGTAGGGACAGGGAATCAGCCCCAGCATTTT; D gene: TRBD1; clone size: .; J gene: TRBJ1-5; V gene: TRBV7-9
CDR3 protein: CASSLGLGYAGYKADGYTF; CDR3 DNA: TGTGCCAGCAGCTTAGGCCTAGGCTATGCAGGGTATAAGGCGGATGGCTACACCTTC; D gene: .; clone size: .; J gene: TRBJ1-2; V gene: TRBV13
CDR3 protein: CSAVWNTEAFF; CDR3 DNA: TGCAGTGCGGTATGGAACACTGAAGCTTTCTTT; D gene: .; clone size: once; J gene: TRBJ1-1; V gene: TRBV20-1
CDR3 protein: CASSFKPGTGNTGELFF; CDR3 DNA: TGTGCCAGCAGCTTTAAGCCCGGGACGGGGAACACCGGGGAGCTGTTTTTT; D gene: .; clone size: .; J gene: TRBJ2-2; V gene: TRBV7-8
CDR3 protein: CSVEDATSGSIYEQYF; CDR3 DNA: TGCAGCGTTGAAGATGCGACTAGCGGGAGTATCTACGAGCAGTACTTC; D gene: TRBD2; clone size: few; J gene: TRBJ2-7; V gene: TRBV29-1
CDR3 protein: CASSLVSGNIQYF; CDR3 DNA: TGTGCCAGCAGCTTGGTTAGTGGAAACATTCAGTACTTC; D gene: .; clone size: once; J gene: TRBJ2-4; V gene: TRBV7-8
CDR3 protein: CASSAGTGAYEQYF; CDR3 DNA: TGCGCCAGCAGCGCGGGGACAGGGGCCTACGAGCAGTACTTC; D gene: TRBD1; clone size: .; J gene: TRBJ2-7; V gene: TRBV5-1
CDR3 protein: CASRLRGATGELFF; CDR3 DNA: TGTGCCAGCAGGCTGCGGGGGGCGACCGGGGAGCTGTTTTTT; D gene: TRBD2; clone size: .; J gene: TRBJ2-2; V gene: TRBV27
CDR3 protein: CASRRQGNNYGYTF; CDR3 DNA: TGTGCCAGCAGGAGACAGGGGAACAACTATGGCTACACCTTC; D gene: TRBD1; clone size: .; J gene: TRBJ1-2; V gene: TRBV2
CDR3 protein: CASAVTYEQYF; CDR3 DNA: TGTGCCAGTGCAGTAACCTACGAGCAGTACTTC; D gene: .; clone size: .; J gene: TRBJ2-7; V gene: TRBV6-5
CDR3 protein: CASSMTSGRALETQYF; CDR3 DNA: TGTGCCAGCAGTATGACTAGCGGGAGGGCCTTAGAGACCCAGTACTTC; D gene: TRBD2; clone size: .; J gene: TRBJ2-5; V gene: TRBV27
CDR3 protein: CASSLVPGLSSYEQYF; CDR3 DNA: TGTGCCAGCAGCTTAGTTCCGGGGTTGAGTTCCTACGAGCAGTACTTC; D gene: .; clone size: .; J gene: TRBJ2-7; V gene: TRBV11-2
CDR3 protein: CASSLSMDRGPNTQYF; CDR3 DNA: TGTGCCAGCAGCTTGTCTATGGACAGGGGGCCTAATACGCAGTATTTT; D gene: TRBD1; clone size: .; J gene: TRBJ2-3; V gene: TRBV7-9
CDR3 protein: CASSYNYDNEQFF; CDR3 DNA: TGTGCCAGCAGTTACAACTATGACAATGAGCAGTTCTTC; D gene: .; clone size: .; J gene: TRBJ2-1; V gene: TRBV6-5
CDR3 protein: CSASWGDEQYF; CDR3 DNA: TGCAGTGCTAGTTGGGGCGACGAGCAGTACTTC; D gene: .; clone size: .; J gene: TRBJ2-7; V gene: TRBV20-1
CDR3 protein: CSVTGTSSTDTQYF; CDR3 DNA: TGCAGCGTTACAGGGACCTCTAGCACAGATACGCAGTATTTT; D gene: .; clone size: few; J gene: TRBJ2-3; V gene: TRBV29-1
CDR3 protein: CASILTRGTGELFF; CDR3 DNA: TGTGCCAGCATTTTAACTAGAGGCACCGGGGAGCTGTTTTTT; D gene: .; clone size: .; J gene: TRBJ2-2; V gene: TRBV2
CDR3 protein: CASSDRGSYNEQFF; CDR3 DNA: TGTGCCAGCAGTGACAGGGGCTCCTACAATGAGCAGTTCTTC; D gene: .; clone size: .; J gene: TRBJ2-1; V gene: TRBV2
CDR3 protein: CASSLGTRGNTEAFF; CDR3 DNA: TGTGCCAGCAGTTTAGGGACCAGGGGGAACACTGAAGCTTTCTTT; D gene: .; clone size: once; J gene: TRBJ1-1; V gene: TRBV27
CDR3 protein: CASAHPGQGDEQFF; CDR3 DNA: TGTGCTAGTGCCCACCCCGGACAGGGCGATGAGCAGTTCTTC; D gene: TRBD1; clone size: .; J gene: TRBJ2-1; V gene: TRBV12-5
CDR3 protein: CASSEATGRGTIYF; CDR3 DNA: TGTGCCAGCAGTGAAGCGACAGGCCGGGGGACCATATATTTT; D gene: .; clone size: .; J gene: TRBJ1-3; V gene: TRBV6-1